The present entry profiles one T cell receptor beta chain with its context. This entry is derived from a study of blood T cell repertoires in COVID-19. Study in general: Samples taken during acute and convalescent COVID-19 were collected in the United States, Italy and Spain. Nucleic acid was either cDNA or gDNA, and it came from T cells, B-cell-depleted T cells, or PBMCs.

Losses at the gene ends were 6 bases for V and 8 bases for J; bases not matched to a gene: 6. The germline CDR1 and CDR2 sequences are MNHEY and SMNVEV (reference sequence). There are 12 residues in the CDR3. Authors' analysis steps: Amplification with reference gene primers provided the estimates of nucleated cell counts. The assay was immunoSEQ multiplex PCR, and TCRdb's table has in-frame clones only and misses some. V, J and clone size are those of that table, while D and trimming were read from the DNA. The table has around 160,000 clones, around four fifths seen once. V is TRBV27 and J is TRBJ1-2; 7 bases are shared with TRBD1. The specimen sequenced was peripheral blood. This clonotype was sampled from a woman in her thirties or forties with active or convalescent COVID-19. CDR3 region: CASRETGSGYTF. The CDR3 DNA follows: TGTGCCAGCAGGGAGACAGGGAGCGGCTACACCTTC.